This entry features one T cell receptor (beta chain) sequence. The CDR3 is 14 amino acids. V dropped 4 bases and J dropped 5 bases, with 15 bases sitting between them. Germline-derived CDR1 and CDR2 are SGHNT and YYREEE (reference sequence). The data are from a study of shared clonotypes between healthy human individuals. The method was immunoSEQ multiplex PCR; TCRdb's version includes in-frame clones alone and lacks a portion of them. The top ten clones hold about 1.7% of a sample with about 660,000 clones, around 72% of them seen once. The rearrangement links TRBV5-4 to TRBJ2-5, with a tentative D call TRBD1 (5 bases). The sequenced sample consisted of memory CD4+ T cells sorted from blood. Subset reported: CD45RA-negative fraction. This clonotype was obtained from a young woman in good health. The CDR3 is CASSPTQVGETQYF. The CDR3 coding sequence is TGTGCCAGCAGCCCAACACAGGTGGGGGAGACCCAGTACTTC. The full variable domain, completed using reference TRBV5-4 and TRBJ2-5, is ETGVTQSPTHLIKTRGQQVTLRCSSQSGHNTVSWYQQALGQGPQFIFQYYREEENGRGNFPPRFSGLQFPNYSSELNVNALELDDSALYLCASSPTQVGETQYFGPGTRLLVL.